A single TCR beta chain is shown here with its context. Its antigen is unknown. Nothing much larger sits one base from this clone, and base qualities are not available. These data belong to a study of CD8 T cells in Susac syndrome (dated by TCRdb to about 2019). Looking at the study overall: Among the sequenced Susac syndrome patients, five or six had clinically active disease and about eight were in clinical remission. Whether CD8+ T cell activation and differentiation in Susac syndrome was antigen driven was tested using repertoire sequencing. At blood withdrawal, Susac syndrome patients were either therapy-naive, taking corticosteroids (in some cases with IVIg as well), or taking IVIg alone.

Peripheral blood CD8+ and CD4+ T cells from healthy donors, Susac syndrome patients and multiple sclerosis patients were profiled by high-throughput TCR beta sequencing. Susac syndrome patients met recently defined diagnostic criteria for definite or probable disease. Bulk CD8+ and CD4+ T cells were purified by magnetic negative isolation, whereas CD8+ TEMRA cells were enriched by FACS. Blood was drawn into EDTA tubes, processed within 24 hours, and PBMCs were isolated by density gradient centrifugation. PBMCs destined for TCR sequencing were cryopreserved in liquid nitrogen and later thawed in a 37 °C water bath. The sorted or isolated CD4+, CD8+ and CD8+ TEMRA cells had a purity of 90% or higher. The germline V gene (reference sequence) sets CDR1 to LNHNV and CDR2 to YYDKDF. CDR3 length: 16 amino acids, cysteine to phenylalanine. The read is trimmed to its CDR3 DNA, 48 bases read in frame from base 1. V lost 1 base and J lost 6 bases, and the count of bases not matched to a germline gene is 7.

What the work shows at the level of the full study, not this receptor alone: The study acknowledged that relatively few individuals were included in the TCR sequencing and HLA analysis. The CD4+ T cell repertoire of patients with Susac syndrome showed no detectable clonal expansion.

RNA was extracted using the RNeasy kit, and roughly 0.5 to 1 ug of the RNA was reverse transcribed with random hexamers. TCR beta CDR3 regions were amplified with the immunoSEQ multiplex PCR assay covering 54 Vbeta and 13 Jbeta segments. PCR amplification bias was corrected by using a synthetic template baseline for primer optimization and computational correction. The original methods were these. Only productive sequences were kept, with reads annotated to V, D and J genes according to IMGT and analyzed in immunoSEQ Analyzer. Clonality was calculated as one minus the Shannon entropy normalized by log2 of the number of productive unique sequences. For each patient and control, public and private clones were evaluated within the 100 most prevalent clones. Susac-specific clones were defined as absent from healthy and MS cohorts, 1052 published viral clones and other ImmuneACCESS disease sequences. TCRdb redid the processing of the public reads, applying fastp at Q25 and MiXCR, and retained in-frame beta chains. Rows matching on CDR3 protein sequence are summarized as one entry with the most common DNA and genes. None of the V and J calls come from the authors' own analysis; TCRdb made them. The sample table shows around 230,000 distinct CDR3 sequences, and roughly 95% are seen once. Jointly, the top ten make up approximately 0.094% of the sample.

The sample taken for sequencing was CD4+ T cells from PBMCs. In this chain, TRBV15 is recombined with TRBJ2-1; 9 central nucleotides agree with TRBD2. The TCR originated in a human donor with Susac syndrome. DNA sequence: TGTGCCACCAGCAGAGGTGGGTTAGCGGGGGTCAATGAGCAGTTCTTC. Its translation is CATSRGGLAGVNEQFF. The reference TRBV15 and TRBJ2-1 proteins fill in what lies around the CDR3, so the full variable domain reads DAMVIQNPRYQVTQFGKPVTLSCSQTLNHNVMYWYQQKSSQAPKLLFHYYDKDFNNEADTPDNFQSRRPNTSFCFLDIRSPGLGDTAMYLCATSRGGLAGVNEQFFGPGTRLTVL.